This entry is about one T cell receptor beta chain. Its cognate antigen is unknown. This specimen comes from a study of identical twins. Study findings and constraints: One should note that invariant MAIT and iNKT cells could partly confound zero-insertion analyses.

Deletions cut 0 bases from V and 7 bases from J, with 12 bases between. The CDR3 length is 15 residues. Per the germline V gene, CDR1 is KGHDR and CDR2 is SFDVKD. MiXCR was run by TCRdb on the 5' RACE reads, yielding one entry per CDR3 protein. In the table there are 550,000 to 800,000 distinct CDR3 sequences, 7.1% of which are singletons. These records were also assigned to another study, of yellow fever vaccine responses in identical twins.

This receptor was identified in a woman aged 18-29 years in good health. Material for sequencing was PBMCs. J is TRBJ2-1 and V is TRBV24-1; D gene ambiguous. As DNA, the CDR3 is TGTGCCACCAGTGATTTGGTTGGCGGCCCAAATGAGCAGTTCTTC. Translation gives CATSDLVGGPNEQFF.